This T cell receptor (beta chain) emerged from a study of blood T cell repertoires in COVID-19. Study in general: COVID-19 samples collected from the United States, Italy and Spain covered acute and convalescent phases. PBMCs, B-cell-depleted T cells, or T cells provided the cDNA or gDNA that made up the material.

Per the original methods: It was from reference gene primer amplification that nucleated cell counts were estimated. Produced via immunoSEQ multiplex PCR; TCRdb's table is partial and in-frame only. V, J and clone size were drawn from that table, and D and trimming were deduced from the DNA. In the table there are about 190,000 clones, roughly 90% of which are singletons. V lost 2 bases and J 7 bases, leaving 15 bases between the germline ends. Germline V CDR1 and CDR2: SGHTS, YDEGEE. The CDR3 contains 14 residues. J is TRBJ1-1 and V is TRBV5-8; maybe TRBD1 (6 bases). The clonotype comes from a woman aged 40 to 50 who had recovered from COVID-19. What was sequenced was peripheral blood. The CDR3 nucleotides are TGTGCCAGCAGCTTATCCTCAGGGGCTGGTGAAGCTTTCTTT. Translation: CASSLSSGAGEAFF.